The rows below give T cell receptor beta chains drawn from one sample of a study of early T cells in non-severe SARS-CoV-2 infection. TCRdb analysed the 5' RACE reads with MiXCR anew, one entry per CDR3 protein. Among tens of thousands of distinct CDR3 sequences listed, over 9.5% were seen once. The sequenced material came from whole blood. The receptors come from an adult who was a healthcare worker with PCR-confirmed SARS-CoV-2 infection or an uninfected control (not recorded which). Both conserved end residues are part of each CDR3. Fields, in order: CDR3 protein, CDR3 DNA, J gene, D gene, V gene, clone size, CDR3 length. D genes are given only for firm matches. Some rows mark clone size as missing; the rest say once, few, many or name a class of expanded clone.

CDR3 protein: CASSQLAGGSDEQFF
CDR3 DNA: TGTGCCAGTAGTCAACTAGCGGGGGGGAGCGATGAGCAGTTCTTC
J gene: TRBJ2-1
D gene: TRBD2
V gene: TRBV19
clone size: many
CDR3 length: 15

CDR3 protein: CASSLEGRYEQYF
CDR3 DNA: TGCGCCAGCAGCTTGGAGGGCCGCTACGAGCAGTACTTC
J gene: TRBJ2-7
D gene: .
V gene: TRBV5-1
clone size: few
CDR3 length: 13

CDR3 protein: CAWKTGQGGGYTF
CDR3 DNA: TGTGCCTGGAAGACGGGACAGGGCGGTGGCTACACCTTC
J gene: TRBJ1-2
D gene: TRBD1
V gene: TRBV30
clone size: few
CDR3 length: 13

CDR3 protein: CASSGPSSNEKLFF
CDR3 DNA: TGCGCCAGCAGTGGTCCGTCTTCGAATGAAAAACTGTTTTTT
J gene: TRBJ1-4
D gene: .
V gene: TRBV10-2
clone size: many
CDR3 length: 14

CDR3 protein: CASSSKLAGGPVSNEQFF
CDR3 DNA: TGTGCCAGCAGCTCCAAATTAGCGGGAGGGCCTGTAAGCAATGAGCAGTTCTTC
J gene: TRBJ2-1
D gene: TRBD2
V gene: TRBV7-6
clone size: many
CDR3 length: 18

CDR3 protein: CASSFRGVVTGELFF
CDR3 DNA: TGTGCCAGCAGTTTCAGAGGGGTAGTAACCGGGGAGCTGTTTTTT
J gene: TRBJ2-2
D gene: .
V gene: TRBV28
clone size: many
CDR3 length: 15

CDR3 protein: CASSLAFPNLIAHEQFF
CDR3 DNA: TGTGCCAGCAGCTTAGCGTTCCCTAACCTCATAGCCCATGAGCAGTTCTTC
J gene: TRBJ2-1
D gene: .
V gene: TRBV7-9
clone size: many
CDR3 length: 17

CDR3 protein: CASSVARNSGANVLTF
CDR3 DNA: TGTGCCAGCAGTGTAGCCAGAAACTCTGGGGCCAACGTCCTGACTTTC
J gene: TRBJ2-6
D gene: .
V gene: TRBV28
clone size: many
CDR3 length: 16

CDR3 protein: CASSQSGIGANVLTF
CDR3 DNA: TGCGCCAGCAGTCAATCAGGGATCGGGGCCAACGTCCTGACTTTC
J gene: TRBJ2-6
D gene: .
V gene: TRBV23-1
clone size: .
CDR3 length: 15

CDR3 protein: CAISEPRRTSGTTYEQYF
CDR3 DNA: TGTGCCATCAGTGAGCCCCGACGGACTAGCGGGACTACCTACGAGCAGTACTTC
J gene: TRBJ2-7
D gene: TRBD2
V gene: TRBV10-3
clone size: many
CDR3 length: 18

CDR3 protein: CSFRDRRNTIYF
CDR3 DNA: TGCAGCTTCCGGGACAGGAGAAACACCATATATTTT
J gene: TRBJ1-3
D gene: TRBD1
V gene: TRBV29-1
clone size: .
CDR3 length: 12

CDR3 protein: CASRGDGERF
CDR3 DNA: TGTGCCAGCAGGGGGGACGGTGAACGCTTC
J gene: TRBJ1-2
D gene: .
V gene: TRBV2
clone size: few
CDR3 length: 10

CDR3 protein: CASSFRSSSYNEQFF
CDR3 DNA: TGTGCCAGCAGTTTCCGATCAAGCTCCTACAATGAGCAGTTCTTC
J gene: TRBJ2-1
D gene: .
V gene: TRBV27
clone size: many
CDR3 length: 15

CDR3 protein: CASSLEGFSNQPQHF
CDR3 DNA: TGTGCCAGCAGTTTGGAGGGATTTAGCAATCAGCCCCAGCATTTT
J gene: TRBJ1-5
D gene: .
V gene: TRBV27
clone size: .
CDR3 length: 15

CDR3 protein: CASGQGSYNEQFF
CDR3 DNA: TGTGCCTCCGGACAGGGCTCCTACAATGAGCAGTTCTTC
J gene: TRBJ2-1
D gene: TRBD1
V gene: TRBV19
clone size: few
CDR3 length: 13

CDR3 protein: CASSPPWGGADTQYF
CDR3 DNA: TGTGCCAGCAGCCCACCCTGGGGGGGCGCAGATACGCAGTATTTT
J gene: TRBJ2-3
D gene: .
V gene: TRBV11-2
clone size: many
CDR3 length: 15

CDR3 protein: CASGVYNEQFF
CDR3 DNA: TGTGCCAGCGGGGTCTACAATGAGCAGTTCTTC
J gene: TRBJ2-1
D gene: .
V gene: TRBV6-6
clone size: many
CDR3 length: 11

CDR3 protein: CASSVGGYILYEQYF
CDR3 DNA: TGTGCCAGCAGCGTCGGGGGGTATATCCTCTACGAGCAGTACTTC
J gene: TRBJ2-7
D gene: TRBD2
V gene: TRBV9
clone size: few
CDR3 length: 15

CDR3 protein: CASSPHEGVSDTQYF
CDR3 DNA: TGTGCCAGCAGCCCCCACGAGGGAGTGTCAGATACGCAGTATTTT
J gene: TRBJ2-3
D gene: .
V gene: TRBV9
clone size: .
CDR3 length: 15

CDR3 protein: CASSLEGQGAFEKLFF
CDR3 DNA: TGTGCCAGCAGTTTAGAGGGACAGGGGGCATTTGAAAAACTGTTTTTT
J gene: TRBJ1-4
D gene: TRBD1
V gene: TRBV28
clone size: many
CDR3 length: 16

CDR3 protein: CATSDDPSGGYEQYF
CDR3 DNA: TGTGCCACCAGTGATGATCCCAGCGGGGGCTACGAGCAGTACTTC
J gene: TRBJ2-7
D gene: TRBD2
V gene: TRBV24-1
clone size: many
CDR3 length: 15

CDR3 protein: CASSLRGSYMNTEAFF
CDR3 DNA: TGTGCCAGCAGCTTGCGGGGGTCGTATATGAACACTGAAGCTTTCTTT
J gene: TRBJ1-1
D gene: .
V gene: TRBV5-6
clone size: few
CDR3 length: 16

CDR3 protein: CASASSGANVLTF
CDR3 DNA: TGTGCTAGTGCCTCATCTGGGGCCAACGTCCTGACTTTC
J gene: TRBJ2-6
D gene: .
V gene: TRBV12-5
clone size: few
CDR3 length: 13

CDR3 protein: CASSPRDRSYGYTF
CDR3 DNA: TGTGCCAGCAGCCCCCGGGACAGGAGCTATGGCTACACCTTC
J gene: TRBJ1-2
D gene: TRBD1
V gene: TRBV7-9
clone size: many
CDR3 length: 14

CDR3 protein: CASSPTGGAPPEAFF
CDR3 DNA: TGCGCCAGCAGCCCGACAGGGGGCGCTCCCCCTGAAGCTTTCTTT
J gene: TRBJ1-1
D gene: TRBD1
V gene: TRBV5-1
clone size: many
CDR3 length: 15

CDR3 protein: CASSLVQGPTGELFF
CDR3 DNA: TGCGCCAGCAGCTTAGTACAGGGACCCACCGGGGAGCTGTTTTTT
J gene: TRBJ2-2
D gene: .
V gene: TRBV5-1
clone size: many
CDR3 length: 15

CDR3 protein: CASSPPAIYEQYF
CDR3 DNA: TGCGCCAGCAGCCCGCCGGCGATATACGAGCAGTACTTC
J gene: TRBJ2-7
D gene: .
V gene: TRBV5-1
clone size: many
CDR3 length: 13

CDR3 protein: CASSPVTGMAYGYTF
CDR3 DNA: TGTGCCAGCTCACCCGTGACTGGGATGGCCTATGGCTACACCTTC
J gene: TRBJ1-2
D gene: .
V gene: TRBV18
clone size: many
CDR3 length: 15

CDR3 protein: CASSSAGQGTSGNTIYF
CDR3 DNA: TGTGCCAGCAGTTCTGCCGGCCAGGGGACCTCTGGAAACACCATATATTTT
J gene: TRBJ1-3
D gene: .
V gene: TRBV12-3/TRBV12-4
clone size: many
CDR3 length: 17

CDR3 protein: CSVELPRGGAGEKLFF
CDR3 DNA: TGCAGCGTCGAGCTGCCCCGGGGGGGCGCAGGTGAAAAACTGTTTTTT
J gene: TRBJ1-4
D gene: .
V gene: TRBV29-1
clone size: .
CDR3 length: 16

CDR3 protein: CASSPIGQGQTEAFF
CDR3 DNA: TGTGCCAGCAGCCCGATCGGACAGGGCCAGACTGAAGCTTTCTTT
J gene: TRBJ1-1
D gene: TRBD1
V gene: TRBV7-9
clone size: many
CDR3 length: 15

CDR3 protein: CASSMTVDQPQHF
CDR3 DNA: TGTGCCAGCAGCATGACAGTTGATCAGCCCCAGCATTTT
J gene: TRBJ1-5
D gene: .
V gene: TRBV21-1
clone size: many
CDR3 length: 13

CDR3 protein: CATSVPKDLGNEQFF
CDR3 DNA: TGTGCCACCAGTGTCCCGAAGGACCTCGGCAATGAGCAGTTCTTC
J gene: TRBJ2-1
D gene: .
V gene: TRBV24-1
clone size: many
CDR3 length: 15

CDR3 protein: CSADPVEADTQYF
CDR3 DNA: TGCAGCGCGGACCCAGTGGAAGCAGATACGCAGTATTTT
J gene: TRBJ2-3
D gene: .
V gene: TRBV29-1
clone size: many
CDR3 length: 13

CDR3 protein: CASSRRTGGNTGELFF
CDR3 DNA: TGTGCCAGCAGTAGGCGGACAGGGGGGAACACCGGGGAGCTGTTTTTT
J gene: TRBJ2-2
D gene: TRBD1
V gene: TRBV12-3/TRBV12-4
clone size: few
CDR3 length: 16

CDR3 protein: CASRGLAGAQETQYF
CDR3 DNA: TGTGCCAGCAGGGGACTAGCGGGGGCACAAGAGACCCAGTACTTC
J gene: TRBJ2-5
D gene: TRBD2
V gene: TRBV12-3/TRBV12-4
clone size: many
CDR3 length: 15

CDR3 protein: CASGAGTDYEQYF
CDR3 DNA: TGTGCCAGCGGGGCAGGTACCGACTACGAGCAGTACTTC
J gene: TRBJ2-7
D gene: .
V gene: TRBV28
clone size: .
CDR3 length: 13

CDR3 protein: CATSDLDTEETQYF
CDR3 DNA: TGTGCCACCAGTGACCTCGACACCGAAGAGACCCAGTACTTC
J gene: TRBJ2-5
D gene: .
V gene: TRBV24-1
clone size: many
CDR3 length: 14

CDR3 protein: CSATLGGNSPLHF
CDR3 DNA: TGCAGTGCTACCTTGGGTGGAAATTCACCCCTCCACTTT
J gene: TRBJ1-6
D gene: .
V gene: TRBV20-1
clone size: .
CDR3 length: 13

CDR3 protein: CASGLDQGARGYTF
CDR3 DNA: TGTGCTAGTGGTTTGGATCAGGGGGCGCGAGGCTACACCTTC
J gene: TRBJ1-2
D gene: TRBD1
V gene: TRBV12-5
clone size: many
CDR3 length: 14

CDR3 protein: CASSGAGTSGRETQYF
CDR3 DNA: TGCGCCAGCAGTGGAGCCGGGACTAGCGGGCGAGAGACCCAGTACTTC
J gene: TRBJ2-5
D gene: TRBD2
V gene: TRBV10-1
clone size: many
CDR3 length: 16

CDR3 protein: CAWGDYEQYF
CDR3 DNA: TGTGCCTGGGGAGACTACGAGCAGTACTTC
J gene: TRBJ2-7
D gene: .
V gene: TRBV30
clone size: .
CDR3 length: 10